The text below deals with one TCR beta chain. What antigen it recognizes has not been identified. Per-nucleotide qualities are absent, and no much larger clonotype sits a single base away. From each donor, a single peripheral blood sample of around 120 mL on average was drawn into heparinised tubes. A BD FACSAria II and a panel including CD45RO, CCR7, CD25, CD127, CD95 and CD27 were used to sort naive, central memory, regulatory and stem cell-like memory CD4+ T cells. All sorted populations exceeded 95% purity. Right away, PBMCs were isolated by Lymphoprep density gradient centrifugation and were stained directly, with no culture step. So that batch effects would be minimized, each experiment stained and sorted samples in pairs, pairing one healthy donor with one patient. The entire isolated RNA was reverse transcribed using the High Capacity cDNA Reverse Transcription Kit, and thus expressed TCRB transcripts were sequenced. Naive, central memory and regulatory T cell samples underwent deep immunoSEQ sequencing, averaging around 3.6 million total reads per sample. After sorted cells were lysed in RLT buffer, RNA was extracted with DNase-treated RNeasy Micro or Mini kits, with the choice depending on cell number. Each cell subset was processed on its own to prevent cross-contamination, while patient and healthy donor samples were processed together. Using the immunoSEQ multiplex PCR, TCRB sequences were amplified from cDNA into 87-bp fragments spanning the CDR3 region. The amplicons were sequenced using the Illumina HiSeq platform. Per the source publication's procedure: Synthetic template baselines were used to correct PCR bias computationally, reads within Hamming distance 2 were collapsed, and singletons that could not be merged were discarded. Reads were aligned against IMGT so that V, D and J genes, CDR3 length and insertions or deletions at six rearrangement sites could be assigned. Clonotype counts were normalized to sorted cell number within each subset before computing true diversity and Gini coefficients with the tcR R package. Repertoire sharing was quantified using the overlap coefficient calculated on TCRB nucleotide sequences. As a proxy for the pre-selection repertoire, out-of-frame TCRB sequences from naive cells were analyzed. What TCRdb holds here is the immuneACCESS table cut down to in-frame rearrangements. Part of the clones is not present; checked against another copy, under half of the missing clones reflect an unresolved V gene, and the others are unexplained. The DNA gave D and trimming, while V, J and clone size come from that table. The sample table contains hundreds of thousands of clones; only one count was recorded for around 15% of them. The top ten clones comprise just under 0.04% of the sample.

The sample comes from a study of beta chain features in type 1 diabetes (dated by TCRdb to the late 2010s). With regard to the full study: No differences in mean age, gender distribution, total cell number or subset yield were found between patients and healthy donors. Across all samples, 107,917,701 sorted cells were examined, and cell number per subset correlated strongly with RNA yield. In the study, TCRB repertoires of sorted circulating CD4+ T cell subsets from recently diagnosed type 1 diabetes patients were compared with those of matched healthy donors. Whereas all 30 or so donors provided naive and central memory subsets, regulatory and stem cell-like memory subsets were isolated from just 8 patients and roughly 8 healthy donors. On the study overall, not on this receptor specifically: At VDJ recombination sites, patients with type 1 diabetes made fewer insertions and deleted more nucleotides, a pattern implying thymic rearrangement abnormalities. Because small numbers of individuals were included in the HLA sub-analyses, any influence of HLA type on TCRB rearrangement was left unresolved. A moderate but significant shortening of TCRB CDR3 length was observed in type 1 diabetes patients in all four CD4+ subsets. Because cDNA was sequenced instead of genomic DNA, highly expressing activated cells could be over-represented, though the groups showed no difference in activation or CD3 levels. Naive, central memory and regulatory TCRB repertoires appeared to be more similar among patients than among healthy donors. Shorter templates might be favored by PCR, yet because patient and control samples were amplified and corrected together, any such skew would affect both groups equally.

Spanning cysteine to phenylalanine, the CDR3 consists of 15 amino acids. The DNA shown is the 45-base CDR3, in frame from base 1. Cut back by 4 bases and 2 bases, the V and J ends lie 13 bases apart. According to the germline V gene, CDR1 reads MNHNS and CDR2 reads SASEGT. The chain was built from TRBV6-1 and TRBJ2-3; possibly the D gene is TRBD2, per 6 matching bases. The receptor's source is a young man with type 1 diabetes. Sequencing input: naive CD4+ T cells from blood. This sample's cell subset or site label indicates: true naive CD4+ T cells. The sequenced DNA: TGTGCCAGCAGTGCACTGCCGGGGGACACAGATACGCAGTATTTT. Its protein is CASSALPGDTDTQYF.